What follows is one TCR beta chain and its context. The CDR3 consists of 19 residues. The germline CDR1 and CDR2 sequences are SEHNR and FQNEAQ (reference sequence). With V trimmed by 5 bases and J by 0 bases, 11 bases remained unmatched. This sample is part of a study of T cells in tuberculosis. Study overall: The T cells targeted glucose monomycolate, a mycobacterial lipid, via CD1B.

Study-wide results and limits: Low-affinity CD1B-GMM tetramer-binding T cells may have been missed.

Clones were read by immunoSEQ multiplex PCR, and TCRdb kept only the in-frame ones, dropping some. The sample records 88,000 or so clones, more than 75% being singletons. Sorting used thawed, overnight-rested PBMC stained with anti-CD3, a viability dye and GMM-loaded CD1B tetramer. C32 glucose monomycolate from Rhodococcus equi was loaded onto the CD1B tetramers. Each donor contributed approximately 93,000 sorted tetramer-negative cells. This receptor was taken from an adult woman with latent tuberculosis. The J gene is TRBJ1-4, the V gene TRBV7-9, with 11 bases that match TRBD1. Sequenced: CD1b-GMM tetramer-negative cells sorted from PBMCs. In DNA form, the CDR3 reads TGTGCCAGCAGCCGACTCGGACAGGGGGCGAGGGCAACTAATGAAAAACTGTTTTTT. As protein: CASSRLGQGARATNEKLFF.